This TCR beta chain was captured by sequencing in a study of Graves' ophthalmopathy and Graves' hyperthyroidism. Study results and caveats: Discriminating ophthalmopathy from stable hyperthyroidism, a 13-signature model attained a sensitivity of about 89% and a specificity of about 81%.

In germline, CDR1 is MNHEY, CDR2 SVGEGT. The length of the CDR3 is 11 residues. RNA transcripts were the source from which TCR beta CDR3 regions were amplified. First-round RT-PCR relied on HTBI primers, and a second-round multiplex PCR came next. TCRdb redid the calling of the multiplex PCR reads with MiXCR, one entry per CDR3 protein. Found here are hundreds of thousands of distinct CDR3 sequences, about 16% of them singletons; the top ten hold about 7.3%. Remarks on this clonotype: Its target is not known. At one end the junction does not follow the germline gene, possibly because of a read error.

If patients had other autoimmune diseases, uncontrolled infections, pregnancy or lactation, they were excluded. Physicians reached a diagnosis by relying on clinical symptoms, serum thyroxine, TRAb, thyroid ultrasound and orbital computed tomography. The authors used Ficoll-Paque density gradient centrifugation to separate PBMCs. The input was more than 8 ml of fresh peripheral blood. V usage is TRBV6-2 or TRBV6-3 and J usage is TRBJ2-7; D remains ambiguous. Sequencing was performed on peripheral blood. The clonotype originates from a woman between 18 and 29 years old with stable Graves' hyperthyroidism. As DNA, the CDR3 is TGTGCCATCAGTTATCTTTACGAGCAGTACTTC. Translation gives CAISYLYEQYF.